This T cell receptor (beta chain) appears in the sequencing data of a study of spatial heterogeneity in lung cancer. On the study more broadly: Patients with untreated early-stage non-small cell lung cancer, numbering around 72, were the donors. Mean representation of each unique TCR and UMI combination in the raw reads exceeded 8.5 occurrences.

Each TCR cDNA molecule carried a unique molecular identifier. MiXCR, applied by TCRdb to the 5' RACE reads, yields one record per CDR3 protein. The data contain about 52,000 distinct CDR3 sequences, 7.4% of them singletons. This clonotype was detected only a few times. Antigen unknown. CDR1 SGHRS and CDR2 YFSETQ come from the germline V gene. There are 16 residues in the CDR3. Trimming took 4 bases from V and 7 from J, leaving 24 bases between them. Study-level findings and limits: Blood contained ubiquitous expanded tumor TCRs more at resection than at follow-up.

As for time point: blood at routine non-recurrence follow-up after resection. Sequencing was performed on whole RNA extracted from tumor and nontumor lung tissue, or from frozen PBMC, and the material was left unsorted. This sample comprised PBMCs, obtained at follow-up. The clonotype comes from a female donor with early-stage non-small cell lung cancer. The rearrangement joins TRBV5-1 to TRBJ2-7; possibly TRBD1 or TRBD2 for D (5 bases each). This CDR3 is CASSQLSGRASVEQYF. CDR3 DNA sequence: TGCGCCAGCAGCCAACTTTCAGGGCGGGCGAGTGTAGAGCAGTACTTC.